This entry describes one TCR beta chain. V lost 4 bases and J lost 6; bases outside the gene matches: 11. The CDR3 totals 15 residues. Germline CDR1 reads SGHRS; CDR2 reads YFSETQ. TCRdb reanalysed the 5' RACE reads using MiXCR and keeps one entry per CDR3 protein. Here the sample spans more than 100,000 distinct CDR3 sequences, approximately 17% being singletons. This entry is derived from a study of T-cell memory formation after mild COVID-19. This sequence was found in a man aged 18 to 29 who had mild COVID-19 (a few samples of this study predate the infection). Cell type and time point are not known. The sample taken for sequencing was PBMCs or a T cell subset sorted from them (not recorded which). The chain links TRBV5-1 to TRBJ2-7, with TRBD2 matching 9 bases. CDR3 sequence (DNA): TGCGCCAGCAGCCCCCCGGAGCGGGGGGTCCCCGAGCAGTACTTC. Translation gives CASSPPERGVPEQYF.